Each of the 30 T cell receptor beta chains below was sequenced from the same sample in a study of human T cells and chemical hapten exposure. Via MiXCR, TCRdb re-called the RACE reads, giving one row per CDR3 protein. The repertoire holds approximately 90,000 distinct CDR3 sequences, with over 10% as singletons. Time point given: patch test 1, 2 weeks after DPC sensitization. The treatment: therapeutic diphenylcyclopropenone sensitization with weekly scalp DPC. Sequenced material: whole blood, taken in connection with sensitization to the hapten diphenylcyclopropenone (DPC). The receptor set was obtained from a middle-aged woman with alopecia areata. Some clones in this sample may be carry-over from other donors' samples.

This clonotype was observed a few times. The chain links TRBV24-1 to TRBJ2-2; the match to TRBD1 covers 7 bases. After removal of 4 bases from V and 2 bases from J, the junction contained 3 bases not matched to a gene. The CDR3 totals 15 residues. The germline CDR1 and CDR2 sequences are KGHDR and SFDVKD. CDR3 nucleotide sequence: TGTGCCACCAGTGACCGGACAGGAAACACCGGGGAGCTGTTTTTT. Its translation is CATSDRTGNTGELFF.

CDR3 sequence reads: CATSDPHRTGELFF. As DNA, the CDR3 is TGTGCCACCAGTGATCCCCATCGTACCGGGGAGCTGTTTTTT. The chain carries TRBV24-1 and TRBJ2-2; D unresolved. The CDR3 runs to 14 residues. Germline CDR1 KGHDR, CDR2 SFDVKD. Trimming cost V 3 bases and J 5 bases, with 9 bases left between them.

This clonotype was seen a few times. V is TRBV6-2 or TRBV6-3 and J is TRBJ2-2; 8 nucleotides match TRBD1. The CDR3 runs to 14 residues. Germline V CDR1 and CDR2: MNHEY, SVGEGT. The junction had 3 bases not matched to a gene; V was cut back by 6 bases and J by 3 bases. The CDR3, as DNA: TGTGCCAGCAGCGGACAGGGACACACCGGGGAGCTGTTTTTT. Its translation: CASSGQGHTGELFF.

The rearrangement joins TRBV10-3 to TRBJ2-7; weak D call: TRBD2 (5 bases). CDR3 length: 14 residues. Germline loops: CDR1 ENHRY, CDR2 SYGVKD. V was trimmed by 2 bases and J by 0 bases, leaving 8 bases between them. CDR3 in amino acids: CAISEADYSYEQYF. The CDR3 nucleotides are TGTGCCATCAGTGAGGCCGACTACTCCTACGAGCAGTACTTC.

This clonotype was seen a few times. V usage is TRBV7-2 and J usage is TRBJ2-7, with a weak D call TRBD2 (5 bases). The CDR3 loop spans 13 amino acids. V gave up 4 bases and J gave up 4 bases, with 11 bases separating them. Germline CDR1 is SGHTA and CDR2 is FQGNSA. The CDR3 DNA reads as TGTGCCAGCAGCTCGTGGACGGGATACGAGCAGTACTTC. This sequence encodes CASSSWTGYEQYF.

V gene TRBV29-1 combines with J gene TRBJ2-1; D might be TRBD2 (5 bases). Trimming shortened V by 0 bases and J by 12 bases, and 15 bases separated the two germline ends. Germline V gene sequence: CDR1 SQVTM, CDR2 ANQGSEA. The CDR3 totals 13 residues. The CDR3 here is CSVEEASSLRQFF. The CDR3 region has the DNA TGCAGCGTTGAAGAAGCTAGCAGCCTAAGGCAGTTCTTC.

This clonotype was seen only a few times. The chain combines TRBV6-1 with TRBJ1-1, with D unresolved. The length of the CDR3 is 15 residues. The ends were cut back, 7 bases at V and 4 bases at J, with 19 bases in the middle. Looked up from germline, CDR1 is MNHNS and CDR2 is SASEGT. CDR3 nucleotides: TGTGCCAGCAATCCCGCATCCGGGGAGACCACTGAAGCTTTCTTT. Translation: CASNPASGETTEAFF.

This clonotype was counted between two and nine times. The chain combines TRBV12-3 or TRBV12-4 with TRBJ2-1; 8 positions agree with TRBD1. This CDR3 comprises 14 residues. The junction had 7 bases not matched to a gene; V was cut back by 7 bases and J by 5 bases. For the CDR3, the DNA is TGTGCCAGCAAGAGACAGGGGTCCGACAATGAGCAGTTCTTC. Protein product: CASKRQGSDNEQFF.

There are a few counts of this clonotype. This chain joins TRBV13 and TRBJ1-2; 11 bases agree with TRBD1. CDR1 is PRHDT, CDR2 FYEKMQ, per germline (reference sequence). The junction had 14 bases not matched to a gene; V was cut back by 3 bases and J by 2 bases. CDR3 length equals 19 residues. The DNA of the CDR3 is TGTGCCAGCAGCTTCGGGCTCGGGACAGGGGGTTTCGAGAACTATGGCTACACCTTC. It yields the protein CASSFGLGTGGFENYGYTF.

The chain joins TRBV28 to TRBJ2-5; D call uncertain. This CDR3 comprises 8 residues. Germline values: CDR1 MDHEN, CDR2 SYDVKM. The CDR3 loop is CIEETQYF. DNA of the CDR3: TGTATTGAAGAGACCCAGTACTTC.

This clonotype was detected only a few times. V gene TRBV5-1 combines with J gene TRBJ2-5, with 11 bases lining up with TRBD2. The length of the CDR3 is 14 residues. Unmatched junction bases numbered 2, after V lost 3 bases and J lost 4 bases. Germline CDR1 and CDR2: SGHRS and YFSETQ. The CDR3 bases are TGCGCCAGCAGCTCCGGGACTAGCGGAGAGACCCAGTACTTC. Its protein is CASSSGTSGETQYF.

This sequence joins TRBV5-1 and TRBJ2-7; D unclear. CDR1 and CDR2 from the germline V gene are SGHRS and YFSETQ. With 0 bases removed from V and 0 bases from J, the gap between germline ends came to 10 bases. This CDR3 comprises 15 residues. The CDR3 coding sequence is TGCGCCAGCAGCTTGGTCGGCGGAAGCTCCTACGAGCAGTACTTC. It yields the protein CASSLVGGSSYEQYF.

This clonotype was found a few times. This chain uses TRBV28 with TRBJ2-1; D ambiguous. Trimming stripped 4 bases from V and 6 bases from J, with 16 bases between. CDR1 and CDR2 from the germline V gene are MDHEN and SYDVKM. This CDR3 is built from 15 residues. CDR3 sequence (DNA): TGTGCCAGCAGTTCCGGCCAGCTTAGGTTCAATGAGCAGTTCTTC. It is translated as CASSSGQLRFNEQFF.

This clonotype was counted only a few times. The V call is TRBV12-3 or TRBV12-4, the J call TRBJ2-7, with D perhaps being TRBD1 or TRBD2 (5 bases each). CDR3 length: 14 amino acids. The V and J ends lost 7 bases and 1 base respectively, with 14 bases between them. In DNA form, the CDR3 reads TGTGCCAGCACCAGGGACCTAGGGTCCTACGAGCAGTACTTC. Amino acids: CASTRDLGSYEQYF.

There are a few counts of this clonotype. This chain links TRBV18 with TRBJ2-5; a weak D match, TRBD1 (6 bases). With 3 bases removed from V and 1 base from J, the gap between germline ends came to 9 bases. The CDR3 consists of 14 residues. From germline, CDR1 is KGHSH and CDR2 LQKENI. CDR3 protein: CASSPGQFQETQYF. The CDR3 nucleotides read TGTGCCAGCTCACCCGGACAGTTCCAAGAGACCCAGTACTTC.

This clonotype was detected only a few times. The rearrangement uses TRBV12-3 or TRBV12-4 and TRBJ1-4, with D tentatively TRBD1 (6 bases). V lost 5 bases to trimming and J lost 12 bases, with 16 bases between them. The CDR3 loop spans 13 amino acids. The CDR3 sequence: CASSPGGGRELFF. The CDR3 coding sequence is TGTGCCAGCAGTCCAGGAGGGGGGAGGGAACTGTTTTTT.

Ten or more counts support this clonotype. The chain is built from TRBV27 and TRBJ1-4, with D possibly TRBD1 on 5 matching bases. Trimming left V 3 bases short and J 4 bases short, with 9 bases between. This CDR3 is 14 amino acids long. CDR1 MNHEY and CDR2 SMNVEV come from the germline V gene (reference sequence). In nucleotides, the CDR3 is TGTGCCAGCAGTTTTGCTAGGGGTAATGAAAAACTGTTTTTT. Its protein is CASSFARGNEKLFF.

Many counts were recorded for this clonotype. In DNA, the CDR3 is TGTGCCAGCTCACCAGGCAACAATCAGCCCCAGCATTTT. Translation gives CASSPGNNQPQHF. V usage is TRBV18 and J usage is TRBJ1-5; D is unclear. The CDR3 contains 13 residues. With 2 bases removed from V and 3 bases from J, the gap between germline ends came to 5 bases. Germline CDR1 is KGHSH and CDR2 is LQKENI. The full variable domain, in which reference TRBV18 and TRBJ1-5 provide the parts outside the CDR3, is NAGVMQNPRHLVRRRGQEARLRCSPMKGHSHVYWYRQLPEEGLKFMVYLQKENIIDESGMPKERFSAEFPKEGPSILRIQQVVRGDSAAYFCASSPGNNQPQHFGDGTRLSIL.

The V gene is TRBV5-6, the J gene TRBJ2-2, with D hard to call. Looked up from germline, CDR1 is SGHDT and CDR2 is YYEEEE. V shed 6 bases and J shed 2 bases, with 11 bases lying between them. The length of the CDR3 is 14 residues. The CDR3 DNA follows: TGTGCCAGCACCCGAGTTGGTAACACCGGGGAGCTGTTTTTT. It translates to CASTRVGNTGELFF.

The CDR3 DNA sequence: TGCGCCAGCAGCCAACATACGGGGCCATCTTACAATGAGCAGTTCTTC. Protein product: CASSQHTGPSYNEQFF. V and J are TRBV4-1 and TRBJ2-1; D possibly uses TRBD1 or TRBD2 (5 bases each). CDR1 is MGHRA, CDR2 YSYEKL, per germline. The CDR3 is made up of 16 amino acids. V shed 2 bases and J shed 4 bases, with 15 bases lying between them.

This clonotype occurred a few times. At one of its ends the junction is not consistent with the germline gene, which may arise from a read error. The chain recombines TRBV7-7 with TRBJ2-3; D ambiguous. CDR1 SSHAT and CDR2 FNYEAQ come from the germline V gene (reference sequence). The CDR3 sequence is 13 residues long. CDR3 region: CASSLDWTDTQYF. The CDR3 DNA follows: TGTGCTAGCAGCCTCGACTGGACAGATACGCAGTATTTT.

This clonotype was observed a handful of times. V gene TRBV20-1 combines with J gene TRBJ1-4, with TRBD1 identical over 8 bases. The CDR3 has 18 residues. Germline V CDR1 and CDR2: DFQATT, SNEGSKA (reference sequence). V shed 3 bases and J 4 bases; nucleotides not matched to a gene: 16. The CDR3, as DNA: TGCAGTGCTAGTGGGAACAGGGGGGCGGCACGAGGTAATGAAAAACTGTTTTTT. This sequence encodes CSASGNRGAARGNEKLFF.

This clonotype was picked up a small number of times. The rearrangement links TRBV20-1 to TRBJ2-1; D gene unclear. The V gene lost 5 bases and the J gene lost 8 bases, with 7 bases spanning the gap. CDR3 size: 10 residues. The germline V gene encodes CDR1 DFQATT and CDR2 SNEGSKA (reference sequence). The CDR3 DNA is TGCAGTGCTCATGTATATGAGCAGTTCTTC. Protein: CSAHVYEQFF.

This chain links TRBV11-2 with TRBJ2-1; D uncertain. This CDR3 spans 16 amino acids. Germline-derived CDR1 and CDR2 are SGHAT and FQNNGV. V lost 3 bases and J 8 bases, leaving 20 bases between the germline ends. The CDR3 nucleotides read TGTGCCAGCAGCTTTGAAGTAGCACTTCTTGTGGATGAGCAGTTCTTC. This translates into CASSFEVALLVDEQFF.

At least ten counts were recorded for this clonotype. The chain is built from TRBV7-2 and TRBJ2-4; unclear D gene. The CDR3 length is 14 residues. The germline CDR1 and CDR2 sequences are SGHTA and FQGNSA. With 4 bases removed from V and 8 bases from J, the gap between germline ends came to 15 bases. This chain's CDR3 is CASSSFSGVDIQYF. In nucleotides, the CDR3 is TGTGCCAGCAGCTCATTTAGTGGAGTGGACATTCAGTACTTC.

The J gene is TRBJ2-7, the V gene TRBV7-9; TRBD2 is a possible D gene (6 bases). The CDR3 runs to 15 residues. Germline V gene sequence: CDR1 SEHNR, CDR2 FQNEAQ (reference sequence). V was pared by 4 bases and J by 3 bases, with 16 bases between. The CDR3 spells CASSSHIWGVYEQYF. CDR3 nucleotides: TGTGCCAGCAGCTCTCATATCTGGGGGGTCTACGAGCAGTACTTC.

This clonotype has more than one count but fewer than ten. The J gene is TRBJ2-1, the V gene TRBV11-3; 7 bases are shared with TRBD1. V lost 5 bases to trimming and J lost 1 base; unmatched junction nucleotides: 5. The CDR3 runs 15 residues. Germline CDR1 reads SGHNT; CDR2 reads YENEEA. CDR3 coding DNA: TGTGCCAGCAGCGTCGACAGGGTTTCCTACAATGAGCAGTTCTTC. Protein product: CASSVDRVSYNEQFF.

This chain uses TRBV10-3 with TRBJ1-1, with D unclear. Between the trimmed V and J ends, which lost 4 bases and 1 base, there was a span of 4 bases. Per the germline V gene, CDR1 is ENHRY and CDR2 is SYGVKD. The CDR3 consists of 12 residues. This CDR3 reads CAISVANTEAFF. For the CDR3, the DNA is TGTGCCATCAGTGTGGCGAACACTGAAGCTTTCTTT.

The chain is built from TRBV9 and TRBJ1-5, with 7 nucleotides matching TRBD1. Trimming cost V 0 bases and J 5 bases; bases outside gene matches: 5. The germline CDR1 and CDR2 sequences are SGDLS and YYNGEE. The CDR3 runs 15 residues. CDR3 amino acids: CASSVAPGGDQPQHF. The CDR3 DNA sequence: TGTGCCAGCAGCGTAGCGCCAGGGGGGGATCAGCCCCAGCATTTT.

This clonotype turned up a few times. V is TRBV6-2 or TRBV6-3 and J is TRBJ2-2; 14 bases fit TRBD2. CDR3 size: 17 residues. CDR1 and CDR2 (germline): MNHEY, SVGEGT. Trimming at V came to 2 bases and at J to 7 bases, leaving 6 bases not matched to a gene. The chain's CDR3 is CASSYRLAGGPNGELFF. CDR3 nucleotides: TGTGCCAGCAGTTACAGACTAGCGGGAGGGCCTAACGGGGAGCTGTTTTTT.